Shown below are 9 T cell receptor beta chains from a single sample sequenced in a study of glioma-infiltrating T cells. The iRepertoire nested amplicon-rescue multiplex PCR amplified TCR alpha and beta CDR3s from RNA. A single record per CDR3 protein comes from TCRdb applying MiXCR to the multiplex PCR reads. Of fewer than 500,000 distinct CDR3 sequences listed, roughly two fifths were seen once; the top ten hold around 11%. Material: glioma tissue, nonneoplastic brain tissue, or PBMCs (not recorded which). These receptors all stem from a human donor with low-grade glioma or glioblastoma, undergoing nonglioma brain surgery, or in good health (not recorded which).

This sequence joins TRBV6-6 and TRBJ1-1; a weak D match, TRBD1 (5 bases). The ends were cut back, 0 bases at V and 1 base at J, with 12 bases in the middle. CDR3 length: 16 amino acids. Germline V gives CDR1 MNHNY, CDR2 SVGAGI (reference sequence). The DNA for the CDR3 is TGTGCCAGCAGTTACTCGATTGATAGGGGGAACACTGAAGCTTTCTTT. Amino acids: CASSYSIDRGNTEAFF.

The chain recombines TRBV7-9 with TRBJ1-1, with 9 bases matching TRBD1. The junction had 10 bases not matched to a gene; V was cut back by 6 bases and J by 5 bases. The CDR3 length is 15 residues. Germline V CDR1 and CDR2: SEHNR, FQNEAQ (reference sequence). This chain's CDR3 is CASRALGQGRTEAFF. Written as DNA, the CDR3 is TGTGCCAGCAGAGCACTAGGACAGGGGCGGACTGAAGCTTTCTTT.

This clonotype was counted a few times. The V and J genes are TRBV4-2 and TRBJ1-2; no reliable D call. CDR1 and CDR2 (germline): LGHNA, YNFKEQ. The ends were cut back, 0 bases at V and 8 bases at J, with 10 bases in the middle. CDR3 length: 13 amino acids. The chain's CDR3 is CASSQDPRRGYTF. The CDR3 nucleotides are TGTGCCAGCAGCCAAGATCCCCGGAGGGGCTACACCTTC.

As to this clonotype: A read error may be the cause here, since a much bigger clone is one base away. The gene calls are TRBV6-1 and TRBJ2-7, with D tentatively TRBD2 (6 bases). Trimming left V 1 base short and J 7 bases short, with 20 bases between. The CDR3 runs 16 residues. CDR1 and CDR2 (germline): MNHNS, SASEGT. In DNA form, the CDR3 reads TGTGCCAGCAGTGAAGGTTGGAGGGAGAGTGCGAATGAGCAGTACTTC. As protein: CASSEGWRESANEQYF.

On this clonotype itself: The junction differs from germline at one of its ends, possibly a read error. The chain recombines TRBV11-1 with TRBJ1-4; 7 bases agree with TRBD1. The CDR3 is made up of 16 amino acids. In germline, CDR1 is SGHAT, CDR2 FQDESV (reference sequence). The DNA of the CDR3 is TGCGCCAGCAGCCAAAATTTAGCCGAGACAGGGGAAAAACTGTTTTTT. This encodes CASSQNLAETGEKLFF. The full variable domain, rest sourced from reference TRBV11-1 and TRBJ1-4, is EAEVAQSPRYKITEKSQAVAFWCDPISGHATLYWYRQILGQGPELLVQFQDESVVDDSQLPKDRFSAERLKGVDSTLKIQPAELGDSAMYLCASSQNLAETGEKLFFGSGTQLSVL.

The rearrangement links TRBV10-3 to TRBJ2-7; D possibly corresponds to TRBD2 (6 bases). Germline V lookup: CDR1 ENHRY, CDR2 SYGVKD. Deletions cut 0 bases from V and 6 bases from J, with 6 bases between. The CDR3 has 12 amino acids. The CDR3 protein is CAISESGSEQYF. CDR3 coding DNA: TGTGCCATCAGTGAGTCCGGGAGCGAGCAGTACTTC.

V is TRBV27 and J is TRBJ2-7; D not resolved. With 2 bases removed from V and 5 bases from J, the gap between germline ends came to 10 bases. This CDR3 contains 13 residues. CDR1 is MNHEY and CDR2 is SMNVEV in the germline V gene (reference sequence). The CDR3 bases are TGTGCCAGCAGTTTAGGTCGGTCCCACGAGCAGTACTTC. This codes for CASSLGRSHEQYF.

The chain links TRBV29-1 to TRBJ2-1; 8 positions match TRBD2. Germline V gene lookup returns CDR1 SQVTM and CDR2 ANQGSEA. There are 15 residues in the CDR3. Trimming at V came to 0 bases and at J to 5 bases, leaving 6 bases not matched to a gene. Written as DNA, the CDR3 is TGCAGCGTTGAAGATGCTAGCGGGTCCGACAATGAGCAGTTCTTC. This sequence encodes CSVEDASGSDNEQFF.

The chain is built from TRBV28 and TRBJ1-1, with D perhaps TRBD1 (5 bases). Trimming took off 6 bases at V and 6 bases at J, with 14 bases between the two ends. This CDR3 spans 13 amino acids. The germline V gene encodes CDR1 MDHEN and CDR2 SYDVKM. CDR3 nucleotide sequence: TGTGCCAGCAGGCTAGTTAGGGACGCTGAAGCTTTCTTT. It translates to CASRLVRDAEAFF.